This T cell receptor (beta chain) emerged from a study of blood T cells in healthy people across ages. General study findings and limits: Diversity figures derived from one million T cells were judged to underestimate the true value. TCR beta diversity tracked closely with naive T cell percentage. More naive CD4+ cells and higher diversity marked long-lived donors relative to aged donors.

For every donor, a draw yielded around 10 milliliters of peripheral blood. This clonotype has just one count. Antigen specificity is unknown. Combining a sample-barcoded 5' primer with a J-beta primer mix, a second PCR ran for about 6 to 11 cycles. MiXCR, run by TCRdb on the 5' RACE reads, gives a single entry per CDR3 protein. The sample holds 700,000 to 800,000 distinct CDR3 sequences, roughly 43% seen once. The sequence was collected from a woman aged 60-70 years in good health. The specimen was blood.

Here the CDR3 reads CAIRHPSGGVEQFF. The CDR3 DNA reads as TGTGCCATCAGGCATCCTAGCGGGGGCGTTGAGCAGTTCTTC. The chain has TRBV10-3 and TRBJ2-1; 10 bases agree with TRBD2. Trimming at V came to 6 bases and at J to 9 bases, leaving 8 bases not matched to a gene. The CDR3 is 14 amino acids. CDR1 and CDR2 (germline): ENHRY, SYGVKD.